In this sample, the clone carrying this T cell receptor (beta chain) turned up a few times. Antigen specificity is unknown. This entry belongs to a study of cytomegalovirus exposure and HLA in healthy donors. Study-wide findings and caveats: A missense variant in DCLRE1C was later tied to TCR beta V- and J-gene trimming. Accurate predictions that matched the HLA-A and HLA-B alleles of most subjects were reportedly made from TCR beta sequences.

PCR employed 60 Vbeta and 13 Jbeta primers. The assay was immunoSEQ multiplex PCR, and TCRdb's table has in-frame clones only and misses some. The table lists 100,000 or so clones, 78% of them singletons. The junction had 15 bases not matched to a gene; V was cut back by 4 bases and J by 0 bases. Germline loops: CDR1 MNHEY, CDR2 SMNVEV (reference sequence). The CDR3 extends over 19 amino acids. The V call is TRBV27, the J call TRBJ1-1; 9 bases match TRBD1. Sequenced sample: PBMCs. The receptor comes from a man aged 25 to 40 in good health and CMV-seronegative. CDR3 sequence: CASSSMPPTGGLMNTEAFF. The CDR3, as DNA: TGTGCCAGCAGTTCTATGCCCCCTACAGGGGGCTTGATGAACACTGAAGCTTTCTTT.